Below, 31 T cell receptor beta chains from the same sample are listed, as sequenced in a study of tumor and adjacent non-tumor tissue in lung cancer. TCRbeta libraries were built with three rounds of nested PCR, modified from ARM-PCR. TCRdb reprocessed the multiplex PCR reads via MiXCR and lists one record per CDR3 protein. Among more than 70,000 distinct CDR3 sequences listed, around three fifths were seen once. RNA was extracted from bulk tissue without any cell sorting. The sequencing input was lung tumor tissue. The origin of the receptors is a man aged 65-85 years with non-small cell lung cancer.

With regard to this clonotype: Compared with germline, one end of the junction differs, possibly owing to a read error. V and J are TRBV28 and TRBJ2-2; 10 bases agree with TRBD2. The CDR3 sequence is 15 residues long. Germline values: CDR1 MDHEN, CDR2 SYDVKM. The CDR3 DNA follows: TGTGCTAGCAGTTTAGGACTAGCGGTCACCTGGGAGCTGTTTTTT. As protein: CASSLGLAVTWELFF. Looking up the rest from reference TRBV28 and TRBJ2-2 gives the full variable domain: DVKVTQSSRYLVKRTGEKVFLECVQDMDHENMFWYRQDPGLGLRLIYFSYDVKMKEKGDIPEGYSVSREKKERFSLILESASTNQTSMYLCASSLGLAVTWELFFGEGSRLTVL.

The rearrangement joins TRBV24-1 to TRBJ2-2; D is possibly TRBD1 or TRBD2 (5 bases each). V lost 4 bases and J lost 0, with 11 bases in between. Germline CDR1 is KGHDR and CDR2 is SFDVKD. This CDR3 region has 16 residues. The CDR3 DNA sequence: TGTGCCACCAGTGACCCGGGGCGGCCGAACACCGGGGAGCTGTTTTTT. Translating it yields CATSDPGRPNTGELFF.

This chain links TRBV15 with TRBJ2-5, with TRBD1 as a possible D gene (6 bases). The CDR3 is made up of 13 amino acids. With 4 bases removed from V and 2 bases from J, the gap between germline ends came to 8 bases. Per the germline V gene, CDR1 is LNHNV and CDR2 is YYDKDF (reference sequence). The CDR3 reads CATSTGTQETQYF. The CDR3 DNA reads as TGTGCCACCAGCACCGGGACACAAGAGACCCAGTACTTC.

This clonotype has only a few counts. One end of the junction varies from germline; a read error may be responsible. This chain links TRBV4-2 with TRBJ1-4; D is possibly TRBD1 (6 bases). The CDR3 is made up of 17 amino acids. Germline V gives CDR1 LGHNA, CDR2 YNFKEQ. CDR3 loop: CARSQDRKQGANEKLFF. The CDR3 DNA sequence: TGTGCCAGGAGCCAAGATCGGAAACAGGGAGCTAATGAAAAACTGTTTTTT.

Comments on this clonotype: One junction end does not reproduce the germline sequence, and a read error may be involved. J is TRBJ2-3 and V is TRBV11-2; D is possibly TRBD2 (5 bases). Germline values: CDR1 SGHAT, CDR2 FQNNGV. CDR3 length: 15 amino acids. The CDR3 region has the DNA TGTGCCAGCAGGGGCAGAGGGTCTAGCACAGATACTCAGTATTTT. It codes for CASRGRGSSTDTQYF.

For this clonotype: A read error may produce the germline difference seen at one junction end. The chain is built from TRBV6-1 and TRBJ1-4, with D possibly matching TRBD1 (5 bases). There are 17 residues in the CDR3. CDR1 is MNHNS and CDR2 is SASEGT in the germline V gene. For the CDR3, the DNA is TGTGCCAGGAGTAAAAGTCAGACGGGACGTTTGGCTGAAAAACTATTTTTT. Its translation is CARSKSQTGRLAEKLFF.

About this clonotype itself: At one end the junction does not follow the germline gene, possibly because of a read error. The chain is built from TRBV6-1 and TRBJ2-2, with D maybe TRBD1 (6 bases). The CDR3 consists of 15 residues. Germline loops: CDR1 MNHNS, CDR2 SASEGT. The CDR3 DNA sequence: TGTGACAGCAAATGGGGACACCAGACGGCCGTGGAGCTGTTTTTT. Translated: CDSKWGHQTAVELFF.

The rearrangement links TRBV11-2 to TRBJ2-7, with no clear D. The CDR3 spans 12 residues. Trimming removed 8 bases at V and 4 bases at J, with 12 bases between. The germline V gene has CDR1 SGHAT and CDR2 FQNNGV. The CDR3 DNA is TGTGCCAGCGGCTCATGGGGATACGAGCAGTACTTC. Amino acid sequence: CASGSWGYEQYF.

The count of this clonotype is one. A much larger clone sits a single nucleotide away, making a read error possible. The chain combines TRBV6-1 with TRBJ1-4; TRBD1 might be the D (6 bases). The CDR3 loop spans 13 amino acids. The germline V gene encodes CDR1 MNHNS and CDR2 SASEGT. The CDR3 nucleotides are TGTGCCAGCAGCGATAGGACAGCAGAAAAACTGGTTTTT. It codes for CASSDRTAEKLVF.

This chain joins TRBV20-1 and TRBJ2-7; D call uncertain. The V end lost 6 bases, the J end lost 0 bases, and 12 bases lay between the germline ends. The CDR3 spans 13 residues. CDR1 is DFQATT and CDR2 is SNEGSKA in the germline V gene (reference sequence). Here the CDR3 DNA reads TGCAGTGCCTCAGGAGCCTTCTCCTACGAGCAGTACTTC. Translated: CSASGAFSYEQYF.

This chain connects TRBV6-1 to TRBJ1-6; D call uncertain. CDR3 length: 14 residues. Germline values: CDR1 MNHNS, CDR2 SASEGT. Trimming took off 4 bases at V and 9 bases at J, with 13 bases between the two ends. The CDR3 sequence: CASSALRKGSPLHF. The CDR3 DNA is TGTGCCAGCAGTGCGCTGAGGAAAGGTTCACCCCTCCACTTT.

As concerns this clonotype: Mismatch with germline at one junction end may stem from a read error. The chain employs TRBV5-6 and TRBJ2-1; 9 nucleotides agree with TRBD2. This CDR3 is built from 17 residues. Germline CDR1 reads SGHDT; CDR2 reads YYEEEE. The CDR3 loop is CTSCFLSGGDSYNEQFF. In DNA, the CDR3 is TGTACCAGCTGCTTCCTTAGCGGGGGTGACTCCTACAATGAGCAGTTCTTC.

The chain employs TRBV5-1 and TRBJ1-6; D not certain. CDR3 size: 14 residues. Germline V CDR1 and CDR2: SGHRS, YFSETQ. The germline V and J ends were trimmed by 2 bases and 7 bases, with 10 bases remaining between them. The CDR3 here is CASSFFDRNSPLHF. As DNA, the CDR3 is TGCGCCAGCAGCTTCTTTGACCGGAATTCACCCCTCCACTTT.

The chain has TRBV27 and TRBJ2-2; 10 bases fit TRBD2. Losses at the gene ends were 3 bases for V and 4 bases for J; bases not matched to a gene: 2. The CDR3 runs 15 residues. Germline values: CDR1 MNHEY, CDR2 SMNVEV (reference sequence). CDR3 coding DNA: TGTGCCAGCAGTTTGGAGCGGGGGGGCACCGGGGAGCTGTTTTTT. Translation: CASSLERGGTGELFF.

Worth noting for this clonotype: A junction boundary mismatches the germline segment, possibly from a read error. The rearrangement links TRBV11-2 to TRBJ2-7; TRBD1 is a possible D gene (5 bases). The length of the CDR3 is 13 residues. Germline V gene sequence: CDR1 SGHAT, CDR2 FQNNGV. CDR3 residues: CANSLDPGYKQYF. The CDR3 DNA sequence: TGTGCCAACAGCTTAGATCCAGGGTACAAGCAATACTTC.

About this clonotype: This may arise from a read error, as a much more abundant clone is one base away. CDR3 residues: CASSYGGPSGGGNQPQLF. CDR3 sequence (DNA): TGTGCCAGCAGTTATGGCGGTCCCTCCGGCGGTGGCAATCAGCCCCAGCTTTTT. This chain uses TRBV6-2 or TRBV6-3 with TRBJ1-5; D call uncertain. Germline CDR1 MNHEY, CDR2 SVGEGT. The CDR3 has 18 amino acids.

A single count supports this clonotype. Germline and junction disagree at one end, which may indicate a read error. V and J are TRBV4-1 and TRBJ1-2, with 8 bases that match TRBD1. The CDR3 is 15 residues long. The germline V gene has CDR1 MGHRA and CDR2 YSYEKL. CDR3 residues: CASSQDLDRVYSYTF. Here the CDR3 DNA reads TGCGCTAGCAGCCAAGATCTGGACAGGGTCTATAGCTACACCTTC.

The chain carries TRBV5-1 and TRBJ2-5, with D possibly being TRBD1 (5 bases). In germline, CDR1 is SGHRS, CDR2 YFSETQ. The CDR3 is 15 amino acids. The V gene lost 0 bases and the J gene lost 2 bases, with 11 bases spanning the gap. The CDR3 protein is CASSLAAGWQETQYF. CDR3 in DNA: TGCGCCAGCAGCTTGGCGGCAGGGTGGCAAGAGACCCAGTACTTC. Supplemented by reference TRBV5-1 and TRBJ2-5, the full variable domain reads KAGVTQTPRYLIKTRGQQVTLSCSPISGHRSVSWYQQTPGQGLQFLFEYFSETQRNKGNFPGRFSGRQFSNSRSEMNVSTLELGDSALYLCASSLAAGWQETQYFGPGTRLLVL.

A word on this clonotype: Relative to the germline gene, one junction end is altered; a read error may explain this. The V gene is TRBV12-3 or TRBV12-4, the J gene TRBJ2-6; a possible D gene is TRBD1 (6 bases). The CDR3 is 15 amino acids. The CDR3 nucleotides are TGTGCCAGCAGCCTTCGATGTTCAGGGGCCAACGTCCTGACCTTC. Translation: CASSLRCSGANVLTF.

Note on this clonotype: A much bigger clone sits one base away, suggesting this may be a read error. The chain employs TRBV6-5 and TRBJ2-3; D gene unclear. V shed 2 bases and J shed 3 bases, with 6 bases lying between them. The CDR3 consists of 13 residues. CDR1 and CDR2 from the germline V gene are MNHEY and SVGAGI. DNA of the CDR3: TGTGCCAGCAGTTACGGCCCTACAGATACGCAGTATTTT. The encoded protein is CASSYGPTDTQYF.

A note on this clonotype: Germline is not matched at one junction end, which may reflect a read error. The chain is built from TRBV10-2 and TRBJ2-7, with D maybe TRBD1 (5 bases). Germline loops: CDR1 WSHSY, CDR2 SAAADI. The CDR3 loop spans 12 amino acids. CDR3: CASSGQNYEHYF. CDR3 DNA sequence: TGCGCCAGCAGTGGACAGAACTACGAGCACTACTTC.

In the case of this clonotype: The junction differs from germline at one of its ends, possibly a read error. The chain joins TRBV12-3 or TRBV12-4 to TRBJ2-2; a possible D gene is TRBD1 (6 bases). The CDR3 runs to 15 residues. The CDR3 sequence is CASRSETGTTAELFF. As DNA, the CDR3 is TGTGCCAGCAGGAGCGAGACAGGCACCACCGCGGAGCTGTTTTTT.

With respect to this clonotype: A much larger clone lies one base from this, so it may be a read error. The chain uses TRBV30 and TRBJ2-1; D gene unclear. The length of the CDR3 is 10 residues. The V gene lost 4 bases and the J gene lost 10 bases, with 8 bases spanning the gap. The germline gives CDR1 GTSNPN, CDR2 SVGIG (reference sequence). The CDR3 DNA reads TGTGCCTGGAAATTCCTGGAGCAGTTCTTC. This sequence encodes CAWKFLEQFF.

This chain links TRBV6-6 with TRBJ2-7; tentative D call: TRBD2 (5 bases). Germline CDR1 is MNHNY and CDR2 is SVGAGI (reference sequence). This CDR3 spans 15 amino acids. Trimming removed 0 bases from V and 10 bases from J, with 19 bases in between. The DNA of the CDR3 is TGTGCCAGCAGTTACTCGAGTGGTCGGGGTGCCGAACAGTACTTC. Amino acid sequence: CASSYSSGRGAEQYF.

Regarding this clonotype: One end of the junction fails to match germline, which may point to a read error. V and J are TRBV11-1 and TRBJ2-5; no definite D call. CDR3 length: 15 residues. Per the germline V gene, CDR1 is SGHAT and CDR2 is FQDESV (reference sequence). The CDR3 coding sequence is TGTGTCAGCAGCTTAGTCACGGCAGACTGGGAGACCCAGTACTTC. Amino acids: CVSSLVTADWETQYF.

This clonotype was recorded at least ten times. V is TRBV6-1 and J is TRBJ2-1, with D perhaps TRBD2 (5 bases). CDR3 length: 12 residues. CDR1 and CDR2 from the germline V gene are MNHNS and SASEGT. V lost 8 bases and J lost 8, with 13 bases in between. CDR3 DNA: TGTGCCAGCCGGGGATTCATGGATGAGCAGTTCTTC. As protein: CASRGFMDEQFF.

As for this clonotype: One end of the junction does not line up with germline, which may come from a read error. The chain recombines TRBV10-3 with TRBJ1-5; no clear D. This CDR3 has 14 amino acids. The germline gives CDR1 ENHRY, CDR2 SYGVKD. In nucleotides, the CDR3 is TGTGCCATCAGTGACTCATCTAGATTTCAGCCCCTGCATTTT. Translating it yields CAISDSSRFQPLHF.

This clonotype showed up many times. In DNA form, the CDR3 reads TGTGCCAGCAGTTCCGACTCAGGGCCCGGATTGGCTGAAGCTTTCTTT. Encoded protein: CASSSDSGPGLAEAFF. This rearrangement joins TRBV6-5 to TRBJ1-1; D might be TRBD1 (5 bases). V was cut by 4 bases and J by 6 bases, with 21 bases left in between. CDR1 is MNHEY, CDR2 SVGAGI, per germline. The CDR3 consists of 16 residues.

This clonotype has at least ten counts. CDR3 region: CASSGRTGAYEQYF. The CDR3 nucleotides are TGTGCCAGCAGCGGCCGGACAGGGGCCTACGAGCAGTACTTC. The chain links TRBV7-8 to TRBJ2-7; 9 bases align to TRBD1. The junction had 4 bases not matched to a gene; V was cut back by 5 bases and J by 2 bases. This CDR3 region has 14 residues. CDR1 and CDR2 from the germline V gene are SGHVS and FQNEAQ.

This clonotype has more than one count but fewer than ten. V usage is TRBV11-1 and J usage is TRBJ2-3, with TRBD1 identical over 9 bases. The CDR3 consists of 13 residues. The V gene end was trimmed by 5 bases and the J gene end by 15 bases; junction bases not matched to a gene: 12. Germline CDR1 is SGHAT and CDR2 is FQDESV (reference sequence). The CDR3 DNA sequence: TGTGCCAGCAGCGGGACAGGGCCAGATACGCTCTATTTT. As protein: CASSGTGPDTLYF.

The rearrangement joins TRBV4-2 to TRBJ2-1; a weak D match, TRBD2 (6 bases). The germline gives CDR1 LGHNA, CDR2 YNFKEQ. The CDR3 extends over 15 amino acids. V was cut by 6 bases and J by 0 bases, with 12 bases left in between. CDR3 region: CASRQRRDSYNEQFF. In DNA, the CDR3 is TGTGCCAGCAGACAGAGGCGGGACTCCTACAATGAGCAGTTCTTC.